The 7 T cell receptor beta chains presented below share a single source sample, sequenced in a study of shared clonotypes between healthy human individuals. Sequencing used immunoSEQ multiplex PCR; TCRdb keeps in-frame clones, though not all of them. Of approximately 2.4 million clones listed, nearly 97% are singletons. The source material was naive CD4+ T cells sorted from blood. This sample's subset: CD45RA+ positively selected. These receptors originate from a young man in good health.

V gene TRBV10-1 combines with J gene TRBJ2-3, with 14 bases fitting TRBD2. This CDR3 contains 18 residues. The junction had 8 bases not matched to a gene; V was cut back by 0 bases and J by 6 bases. Germline V gene lookup returns CDR1 WNHNN and CDR2 SYGVQD (reference sequence). The CDR3: CASSESGTSGGPRDTQYF. CDR3 nucleotide sequence: TGCGCCAGCAGTGAGTCGGGGACTAGCGGGGGCCCCCGGGATACGCAGTATTTT.

CDR3 protein: CASRGGLAGGPESYEQYF. In DNA, the CDR3 is TGTGCCAGCAGGGGGGGACTAGCGGGAGGGCCTGAGTCCTACGAGCAGTACTTC. This chain links TRBV21-1 with TRBJ2-7; the table's D call TRBD2 went unverified against the DNA. TRBV21-1 is a pseudogene locus. CDR3 length equals 18 residues.

The CDR3 DNA is TGTGCCAGTAGTAACCCGAGTGGGGACCGAACCTACGAGCAGTACTTC. It translates to CASSNPSGDRTYEQYF. The V and J genes are TRBV19 and TRBJ2-7; D assignment may be TRBD1 or TRBD2 (5 bases each). CDR3 size: 16 residues. Germline values: CDR1 LNHDA, CDR2 SQIVND (reference sequence). V was pared by 4 bases and J by 2 bases, with 18 bases between.

This chain connects TRBV10-3 to TRBJ1-2; D perhaps matches TRBD1 (6 bases). Germline CDR1 reads ENHRY; CDR2 reads SYGVKD. V dropped 2 bases and J dropped 5 bases, with 6 bases sitting between them. The CDR3 has 12 residues. The DNA of the CDR3 is TGTGCCATCAGTGAGGGACAGTATGGCTACACCTTC. This gives the protein CAISEGQYGYTF.

The V gene is TRBV9, the J gene TRBJ2-3; D ambiguous. The V and J ends lost 2 bases and 1 base respectively, with 11 bases between them. CDR3 size: 15 residues. Germline CDR1 and CDR2: SGDLS and YYNGEE. The CDR3 DNA is TGTGCCAGCAGCGTCTCGGGTGTGGGCACAGATACGCAGTATTTT. It specifies CASSVSGVGTDTQYF.

The chain is built from TRBV18 and TRBJ2-2, with D possibly matching TRBD1 (6 bases). The ends were cut back, 3 bases at V and 4 bases at J, with 15 bases in the middle. The CDR3 consists of 16 residues. CDR1 is KGHSH, CDR2 LQKENI, per germline. This CDR3 is CASSPPQGTSTGELFF. The CDR3 nucleotides read TGTGCCAGCTCACCGCCACAGGGCACGAGCACCGGGGAGCTGTTTTTT.

This rearrangement joins TRBV11-3 to TRBJ2-1; 10 positions agree with TRBD2. The CDR3 runs to 17 residues. Germline V gene lookup returns CDR1 SGHNT and CDR2 YENEEA. The V and J ends lost 3 bases and 0 bases, in that order; junction bases with no gene match: 5. For the CDR3, the DNA is TGTGCCAGCAGCTTGTACACTAGCGGGACCTCCTACAATGAGCAGTTCTTC. This gives the protein CASSLYTSGTSYNEQFF.